This TCR beta chain comes out of a study of chemoradiotherapy in HPV16-positive cancers. Study-wide findings and caveats: For HPV16-positive patients, expanding HPV-responsive T cells associated with longer recurrence-free survival. Candidate HPV-specific clones and E7-related TCR motifs grew in tumor during treatment.

Trimming cost V 9 bases and J 1 base, with 14 bases left between them. The CDR3 has 14 amino acids. Germline CDR1 MNHNS, CDR2 SASEGT. Samples were taken several times over chemoradiotherapy. Regarding this clone: Its antigen is not known.

Sequencing was performed with immunoSEQ multiplex PCR; in TCRdb, only in-frame clones are kept and a portion is missing. The repertoire holds about 25,000 clones, with 85% to 95% as singletons. This sequence joins TRBV6-1 and TRBJ2-3; D remains ambiguous. The clonotype originates from a human donor with HPV-associated anogenital cancer. The starting material was blood, obtained from a patient who underwent chemoradiotherapy. CDR3: CARPRVECTDTQYF. The CDR3 bases are TGTGCCAGACCCCGTGTCGAGTGCACAGATACGCAGTATTTT.